Detailed here is one T cell receptor (beta chain). Trimming pared 4 bases from V and 5 bases from J, leaving 18 bases between. The CDR3 spans 15 residues. CDR1 is SGHRS and CDR2 is YFSETQ in the germline V gene. Libraries were prepared by immunoSEQ multiplex PCR; TCRdb keeps only in-frame clonotypes and omits some of them. The sample shows fewer than 450,000 clones, 90% of them seen only once. These data originate in a study of blood T cell repertoires in COVID-19. V is TRBV5-1 and J is TRBJ1-1, with a possible D match to TRBD1 (6 bases). This sequence was found in a man in his late teens or twenties who had recovered from COVID-19. The sequenced sample consisted of PBMCs or T cells enriched from blood (not recorded which). The CDR3 spells CASSDRGHHGTEAFF. Written as DNA, the CDR3 is TGCGCCAGCAGCGATCGGGGACACCATGGGACTGAAGCTTTCTTT.